Given below is one T cell receptor (beta chain) in context. What it binds is not known. This specimen belongs to a study of early T cells in non-severe SARS-CoV-2 infection. Study background: Chains stayed unpaired after sequencing of bulk RNA from unsorted whole blood.

The CDR3 runs to 13 residues. Germline V CDR1 and CDR2: MDHEN, SYDVKM. V was cut by 5 bases and J by 5 bases, with 12 bases left in between. The protocol attached unique molecular identifiers to individual cDNA molecules. One entry per CDR3 protein, called by TCRdb with MiXCR from the 5' RACE reads. The table lists 85,000 to 100,000 distinct CDR3 sequences, about 11% of them singletons. Study-wide results and caveats: Reliance on VDJdb matching favored anti-spike CD8 responses; private and CD4 specificities were missed.

The receptor's source is an adult who was a healthcare worker with PCR-confirmed SARS-CoV-2 infection or an uninfected control (not recorded which). The rearrangement links TRBV28 to TRBJ2-5, with D hard to call. The input for sequencing was whole blood, taken at baseline. DNA of the CDR3: TGTGCCAGCAGTCTACCGGCTGGCGAGACCCAGTACTTC. The encoded protein is CASSLPAGETQYF.